This is a list of T cell receptor beta chains from one sample in a study of cytomegalovirus exposure and HLA in healthy donors. Produced via immunoSEQ multiplex PCR; TCRdb's table is partial and in-frame only. Of 200,000 to 300,000 clones listed, roughly 91% are singletons. Sequencing was done on a sample of PBMCs. These receptors were taken from a woman younger than 45 in good health and CMV-seronegative. The CDR3 runs from the conserved cysteine through the conserved F or W. D genes are given only for firm matches.

v_call d_call cdr3_aa
TRBV11-2 - CASRDGRNEQFF
TRBV7-2 - CASSFRSNTEAFF
TRBV7-8 TRBD2 CASSLMGGRAYNEQFF
TRBV7-3 - CASSLQDNEQFF
TRBV2 - CASRTGHFTGELFF
TRBV6-1 TRBD2 CASSRLAGVYEQYF
TRBV18 TRBD1 CASSPRDRTYEQYF
TRBV19 - CASSTDSGAQYF
TRBV9 - CASGDTQYF
TRBV9 - CASSGSYREGLQETQYF
TRBV19 TRBD2 CASSEDASGRGRGTHEQYF
TRBV5-1 - CASSLVAETQYF
TRBV18 TRBD2 CASSPGLVGDEQYF
TRBV19 TRBD2 CASKLGGLADNEQFF
TRBV7-8 TRBD2 CASRSSGAYNEQFF
TRBV2 TRBD1 CASREGTGPNTEAFF
TRBV18 TRBD1 CASSPKDRLNTGELFF
TRBV5-1 TRBD2 CASSLGTSGYNEQFF